This T cell receptor (beta chain) comes out of a study of identifying expanded T cells in peripheral blood. Points from the study as a whole: Variance in clone template counts between roughly 2-week samples significantly increased with total template count across all healthy donors. Differentially abundant clones: about 1.2 between replicates, approximately 16 at approximately two weeks, around 20 at four.

Clones were sequenced by immunoSEQ multiplex PCR, and TCRdb holds only the in-frame ones, with some missing. The table records tens of thousands of clones, approximately 80% of them present only once. During the collection period, no donor immune events like infections were recorded. With respect to this clone: Its specificity is unknown.

The source of this sequence is a person between 18 and 69 years old in good health. Specimen: blood.

This CDR3 reads CASSESAATYGYTF. For the CDR3, the DNA is TGTGCCAGCAGTGAATCCGCAGCCACCTATGGCTACACCTTC. V is TRBV6-1 and J is TRBJ1-2, with no clear D. The CDR3 spans 14 residues. Trimming took off 2 bases at V and 4 bases at J, with 11 bases between the two ends. Looked up from germline, CDR1 is MNHNS and CDR2 is SASEGT.